This TCR beta chain was sequenced during a study of cytomegalovirus exposure and HLA in healthy donors (dated by TCRdb to about 2017). Study-wide context: In an earlier analysis of approximately 500 of the donors, around 300 Gb of sequence data and 90 million to 120 million unique TCR beta sequences from about 190 million T cells were reported. In the later analysis, no new phenotypic data were used to find candidate immune exposures; instead, reliance was placed on TCR beta sequences and their occurrence across donors. The study was designed to test whether signatures of past pathogen exposure could be identified by cataloging public T cell receptors. A later genetic analysis took genome-wide SNP genotypes for about 65% of the 666 donors and used that subset as a discovery cohort. Donor age, sex, ethnicity and CMV serostatus were collected together with the repertoire data. Among the approximately 400 genotyped donors, approximately 76% belonged to the genetic ancestry cluster associated with self-reported Caucasian donors. Every discovery cohort repertoire had been produced on one sequencing platform. A later analysis re-analyzed previously published TCR beta repertoires from 600 to 850 donors and added high-resolution HLA genotyping to study TCR occurrence patterns. Among some 400 genotyped donors of the cohort, an average of around 240,000 unique TCR beta nucleotide sequences was sequenced per donor, of which about 19% were non-productive. The study combined high-throughput TCR immunosequencing, statistical association of individual TCRs with disease status, and machine learning to predict cytomegalovirus infection status. Roughly five DR-DQ haplotypes were handled as single units for association and clustering because linkage in the cohort was strong. Using immunosequencing, the study profiled T cell repertoires from 500 to 800 subjects and related those repertoires to cytomegalovirus serostatus. Besides the first cohort of more than 650 subjects, a separate validation cohort made up of 120 different subjects was used. Typing coverage varied by locus: roughly 629-630 donors for A, B, C, DRB1 and DQB1; around 560 for DQA1; more than 600 for DPA1; around 450 for DPB1. An early release that covered about 600 HLA-typed donors contained about 300 gigabases of sequencing data and 75 million to 100 million unique TCR sequences. HLA typing covered class I and class II loci at four-digit resolution. An earlier analysis of a few hundred of the donors applied high-throughput TCR beta sequencing to assess whether each TCR beta V gene segment acted as functional or pseudogenic.

Overall results and qualifications from the work: Linkage disequilibrium might explain the correlated functional status among segregating V segments, but an unknown experimental factor could not be ruled out. According to the authors, the approach could potentially be generalized to other disease states and immunological phenotypes. A further reported finding was that TCR beta sequences accurately predicted the HLA-A and HLA-B alleles for most subjects in the first cohort. A later analysis reported that several top co-occurrence clusters appeared linked to parvovirus B19, influenza, CMV and Epstein-Barr virus. When HLA alleles, especially DR and DQ, strongly co-occurred, attributing TCR associations to individual alleles was difficult. Most CMV-associated TCR beta chains appeared to be HLA-restricted in a later analysis, and the HLA associations seemed to be driven largely by CMV exposure. Most TCR sequences were seen in very few donors, while some public TCRs were found in many individuals. An earlier analysis of around 600 of the donors showed that most TCR beta V segments appeared in productive rearrangements either about 87% or about 30% of the time, which broadly matched IMGT annotations. Some IMGT-functional V segments, including TRBV6-2 and TRBV6-3, could not be told apart with the 87-base-pair reads, so those segments were excluded. Compared with the roughly 600-donor mean, donors in an Asian-associated ancestry cluster had fewer N-insertions in productive TCRs, according to a later genetic analysis. In this cohort, only TCR beta chains were sequenced, and detectable features were limited by the absence of alpha or paired-chain data. The study gave a list of roughly 150 TCR beta chains associated with cytomegalovirus. The classifier was reported to diagnose cytomegalovirus status with high specificity and sensitivity in both the original and validation cohorts. The presence/absence analyses assumed that sequencing depth was roughly uniform across donors, and that assumption may not be true. A later analysis found that HLA-associated TCR beta chains were more clonally expanded and had lower generation probabilities than equally common non-associated chains. For the cohort, immune exposure information was limited to CMV serostatus. A cluster of highly shared sequence variants was judged likely to be a technical artifact of the sequencing pipeline. Because counts were too low, about 18 rarely observed V segments, including chromosome 9 orphons, were left out of the earlier analysis of some 640 of the donors. Specific HLA alleles were associated with 15,000 to 20,000 TCR beta sequences at a false discovery rate of 0.05 in a later analysis. According to a later analysis, TCR association rates differed among HLA loci, with DRB1 alleles showing the most associated TCRs and HLA-C alleles showing the fewest. Because HLA typing was missing for some donors at each locus, association tests included only the typed subset. In vitro tests confirmed that a few of the cytomegalovirus-associated TCR beta chains recognize cytomegalovirus antigens. V-gene and J-gene trimming of TCR beta chains was associated with a missense DCLRE1C variant in a later genetic analysis, and the association was replicated in an independent cohort.

Details on this clone: Its antigen is still unknown. Nothing much larger sits one base from this clone, and base qualities are not available.

From V the trimming removes 5 bases and from J it removes 6 bases, while the gene matches leave 4 bases of the junction unaccounted for. Sequences SGDLS (CDR1) and YYNGEE (CDR2) are obtained from the germline V gene. The CDR3, from cysteine to phenylalanine, totals 12 residues. Only the CDR3 DNA is retained, 36 bases long and in frame from the first base. Libraries were prepared through the immunoSEQ multiplex PCR assay. For the multiplex PCR, a mixture combining 60 forward primers for TCR Vbeta segments and 13 reverse primers for TCR Jbeta segments was used. The CDR3 region of rearranged TCR beta genes was amplified from genomic DNA by a multiplex PCR assay. Amplified TCR beta libraries were sequenced as 87-base-pair reads on the Illumina HiSeq System. The study's own analysis went as follows. In a later analysis, 70 million to 95 million unique TCR beta chains were counted across the approximately 620 repertoires, and roughly 11 million of these chains were shared by at least two donors. Raw reads were error-corrected and collapsed into unique sequences with a nearest-neighbor algorithm that merged closely related sequences to remove PCR and sequencing errors. CDR3 sequences were aligned to IMGT reference sequences to assign V, D and J gene segments. For a sequence to be retained, a match of at least six nucleotides was required to both a V gene segment and a J gene segment. A rearrangement was called productive if the CDR3 had no stop codons and remained in frame with V and J, and every other rearrangement was called non-productive. CDR3 was defined according to IMGT convention as the region running from the second conserved V-encoded cysteine to the conserved J-encoded phenylalanine. Sequences without an unambiguous match to a single V gene segment were excluded from the earlier analysis of about 600 of the donors. In an earlier analysis of some 590 of the donors, V segments were called functional above 56.7% productive rearrangements and were called segregating when the between-donor standard deviation exceeded 5%. A statistical classification framework was developed to diagnose cytomegalovirus status using the catalog of TCR beta chain sequences. A later analysis assigned V and J genes by comparing TCR nucleotide sequences with IMGT/GENE-DB human TR gene sequences. Using the TCRdist pipeline, a later analysis assigned CDR3 sequences along with most-parsimonious VDJ recombination scenarios. In a later analysis, each TCR beta chain was defined by its CDR3 amino acid sequence together with its V-gene family, and reads lacking a unique V-gene family were excluded. In a later analysis, 450 to 600 highly shared, low-generation-probability nucleotide sequences were removed to address suspected cross-contamination and a sequencing artifact. In a later analysis, a clonal expansion index was calculated for each public chain from normalized within-repertoire ranks of inferred template counts. In a later analysis, generation probabilities were computed with a VDJ recombination model fitted to out-of-frame rearrangements, and the resulting probabilities were checked against IGoR. A later analysis scored TCR-TCR, TCR-HLA and TCR-CMV co-occurrence with hypergeometric tests, applying a repertoire-size bias correction to TCR pairs. A later analysis estimated false discovery rates by permuting HLA or CMV assignments 20 times. In a later analysis, co-occurring TCRs were grouped using DBSCAN, and TCRdist sequence similarity was added for clustering within HLA-allele-positive subsets. Repertoires with fewer than 30,000 or more than 120,000 public chains were left out of co-occurrence clustering, as were five repertoires with anomalous nucleotide sharing. TCRdb's version of the immuneACCESS table is confined to in-frame rearrangements and falls short of the full clone set. An unresolved V gene accounts for under half of the shortfall where checked; the remainder is of unknown origin. That table furnishes V, J and clone size, whereas the DNA furnished D and trimming. This sample holds 100,000 to 150,000 clones; around 80% were observed only once. The leading ten clones occupy less than 9.5% of the sample.

The cohort consisted of hundreds of healthy bone marrow donors. Cohort members were all nominally healthy when sampled, although unrecorded immune exposures were likely present. The donor was CMV seropositive and belonged to the group of around 300 seropositive cohort members. A peripheral blood sample was provided by each donor, and peripheral blood mononuclear cells were used for TCR beta sequencing. The Qiagen DNeasy Blood Extraction Kit was used to extract genomic DNA from the blood cell samples. This receptor was identified in a woman aged 45-60 years in good health and CMV-seropositive. The chain uses TRBV9 and TRBJ1-2; TRBD1 lines up with 7 middle nucleotides. The sample consisted of PBMCs. The CDR3: CASRKGANGYTF. The nucleotides read TGTGCCAGCAGAAAGGGGGCAAATGGCTACACCTTC.